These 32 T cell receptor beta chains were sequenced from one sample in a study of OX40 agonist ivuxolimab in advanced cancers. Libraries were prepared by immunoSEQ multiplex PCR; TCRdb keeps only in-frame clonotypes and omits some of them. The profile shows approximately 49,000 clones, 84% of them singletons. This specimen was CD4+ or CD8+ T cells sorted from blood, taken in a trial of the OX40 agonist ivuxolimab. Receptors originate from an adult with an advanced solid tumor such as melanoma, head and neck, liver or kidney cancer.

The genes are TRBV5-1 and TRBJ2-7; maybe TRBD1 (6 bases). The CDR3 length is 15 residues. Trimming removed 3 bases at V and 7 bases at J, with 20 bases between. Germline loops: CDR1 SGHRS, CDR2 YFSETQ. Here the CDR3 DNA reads TGCGCCAGCAGCTATTCTGGGGGCCCAGAGGGGGAGCAGTACTTC. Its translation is CASSYSGGPEGEQYF.

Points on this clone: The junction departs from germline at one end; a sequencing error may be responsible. The DNA of the CDR3 is TGTGCCACCAGCGAGGGCGATGAGCAGTTCTTC. It yields the protein CATSEGDEQFF. The V and J genes are TRBV7-9 and TRBJ2-1, with D tentatively TRBD2 (5 bases). The CDR3 has 11 amino acids. The germline V gene encodes CDR1 SEHNR and CDR2 FQNEAQ (reference sequence).

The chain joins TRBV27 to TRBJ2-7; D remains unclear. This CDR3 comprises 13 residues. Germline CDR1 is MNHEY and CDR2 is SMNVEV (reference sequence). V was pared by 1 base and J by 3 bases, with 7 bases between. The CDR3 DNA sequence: TGTGCCAGCAGTTTATGGGCAGACTACGAGCAGTACTTC. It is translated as CASSLWADYEQYF.

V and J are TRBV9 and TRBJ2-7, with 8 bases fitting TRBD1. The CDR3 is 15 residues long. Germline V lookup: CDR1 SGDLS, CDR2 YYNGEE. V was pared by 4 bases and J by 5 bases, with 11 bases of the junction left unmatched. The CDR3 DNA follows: TGTGCCAGCAGCTTTGGACAGGGTGAAATAAACGAGCAGTACTTC. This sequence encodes CASSFGQGEINEQYF.

CDR3 coding DNA: TGTGCCAGCAGCGCCCTACTAGTTATGGGCACCGGGGAGCTGTTTTTT. This gives the protein CASSALLVMGTGELFF. The chain carries TRBV2 and TRBJ2-2; weak D call: TRBD2 (5 bases). This CDR3 contains 16 residues. The germline V gene has CDR1 SNHLY and CDR2 FYNNEI. Between the trimmed V and J ends, which lost 6 bases and 4 bases, there was a span of 18 bases.

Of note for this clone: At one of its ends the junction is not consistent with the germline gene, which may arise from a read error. The CDR3 nucleotides read TGTGCCAGCAGTTTACGGGGGGCGGAAGCTTTT. Translating gives CASSLRGAEAF. The V call is TRBV28, the J call TRBJ1-5, with D perhaps TRBD1 (6 bases). Germline lookup yields CDR1 MDHEN and CDR2 SYDVKM. The CDR3 loop spans 11 amino acids.

CDR3 coding DNA: TGTGCCAGCAGCTTTCCCTGGGCTGGGGGCGTCACAGATACGCAGTATTTT. Its translation: CASSFPWAGGVTDTQYF. This sequence joins TRBV7-2 and TRBJ2-3; the D gene is possibly TRBD1 (6 bases). V was trimmed by 3 bases and J by 2 bases, leaving 18 bases between them. Germline CDR1 SGHTA, CDR2 FQGNSA. CDR3 length: 17 amino acids.

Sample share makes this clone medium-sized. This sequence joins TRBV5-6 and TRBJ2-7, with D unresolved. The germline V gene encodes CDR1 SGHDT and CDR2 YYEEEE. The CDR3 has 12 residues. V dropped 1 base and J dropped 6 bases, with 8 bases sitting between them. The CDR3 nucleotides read TGTGCCAGCAGCTTGTACGGGCGCGAGCAGTACTTC. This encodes CASSLYGREQYF.

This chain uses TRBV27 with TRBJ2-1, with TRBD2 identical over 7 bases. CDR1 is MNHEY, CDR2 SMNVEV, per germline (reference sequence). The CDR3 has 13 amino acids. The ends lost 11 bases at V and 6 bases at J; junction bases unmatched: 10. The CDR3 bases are TGTGCCGTGGGGGAGGGCCTCTTCAATGAGCAGTTCTTC. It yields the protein CAVGEGLFNEQFF.

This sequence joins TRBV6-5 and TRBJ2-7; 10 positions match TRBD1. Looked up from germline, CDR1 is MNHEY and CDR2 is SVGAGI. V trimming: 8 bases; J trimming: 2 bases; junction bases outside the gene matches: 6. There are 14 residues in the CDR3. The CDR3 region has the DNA TGTGCCAGCCGTCCCGGGACAGGGGCCTACGAGCAGTACTTC. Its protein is CASRPGTGAYEQYF.

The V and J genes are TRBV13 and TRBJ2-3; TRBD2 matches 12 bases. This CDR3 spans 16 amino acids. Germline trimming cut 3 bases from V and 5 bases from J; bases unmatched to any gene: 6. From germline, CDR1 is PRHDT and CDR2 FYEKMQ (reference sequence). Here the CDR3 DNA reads TGTGCCAGCAGCTTTACACTAGCGGGGGGAATAGATACGCAGTATTTT. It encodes CASSFTLAGGIDTQYF.

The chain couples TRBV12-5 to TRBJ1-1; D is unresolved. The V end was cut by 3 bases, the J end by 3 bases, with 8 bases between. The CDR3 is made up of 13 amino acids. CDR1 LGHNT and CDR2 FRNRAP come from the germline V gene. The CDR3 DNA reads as TGTGCTAGTGGTTTATCAGCCGACACTGAAGCTTTCTTT. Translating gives CASGLSADTEAFF.

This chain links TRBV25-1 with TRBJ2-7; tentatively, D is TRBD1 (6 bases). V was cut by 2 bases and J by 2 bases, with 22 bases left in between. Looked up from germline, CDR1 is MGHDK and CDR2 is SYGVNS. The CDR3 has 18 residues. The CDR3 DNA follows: TGTGCCAGCAGTGAACAACCCAGGACAGACCGGCCAACCTACGAGCAGTACTTC. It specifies CASSEQPRTDRPTYEQYF.

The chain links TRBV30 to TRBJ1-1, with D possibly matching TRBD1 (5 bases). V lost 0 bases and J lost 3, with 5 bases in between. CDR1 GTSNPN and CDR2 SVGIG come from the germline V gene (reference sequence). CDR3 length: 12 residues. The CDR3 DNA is TGTGCCTGGAGTGTACAGGACACTGAAGCTTTCTTT. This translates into CAWSVQDTEAFF.

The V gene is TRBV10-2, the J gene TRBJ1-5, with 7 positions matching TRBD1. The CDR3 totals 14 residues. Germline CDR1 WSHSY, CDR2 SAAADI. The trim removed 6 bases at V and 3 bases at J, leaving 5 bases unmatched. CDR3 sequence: CASRSGGYNQPQHF. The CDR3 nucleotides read TGCGCCAGCAGGTCAGGGGGTTACAATCAGCCCCAGCATTTT.

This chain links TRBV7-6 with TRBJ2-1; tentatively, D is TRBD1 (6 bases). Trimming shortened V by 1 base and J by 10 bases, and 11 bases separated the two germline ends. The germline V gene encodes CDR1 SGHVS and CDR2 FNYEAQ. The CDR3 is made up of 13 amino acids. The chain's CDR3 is CASSLGGLGEQFF. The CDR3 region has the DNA TGTGCCAGCAGCTTAGGGGGGCTTGGGGAGCAGTTCTTC.

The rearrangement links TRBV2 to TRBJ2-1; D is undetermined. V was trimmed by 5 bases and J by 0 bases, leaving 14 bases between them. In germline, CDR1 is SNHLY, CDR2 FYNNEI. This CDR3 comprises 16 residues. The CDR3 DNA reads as TGTGCCAGCAGTAGGCGCCAGACCCCCTCCTACAATGAGCAGTTCTTC. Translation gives CASSRRQTPSYNEQFF.

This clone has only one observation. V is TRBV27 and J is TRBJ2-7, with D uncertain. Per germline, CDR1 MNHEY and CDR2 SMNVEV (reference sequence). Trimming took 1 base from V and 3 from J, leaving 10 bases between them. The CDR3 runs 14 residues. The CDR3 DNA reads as TGTGCCAGCAGTTTATATGGCGGCGTCTACGAGCAGTACTTC. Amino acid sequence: CASSLYGGVYEQYF.

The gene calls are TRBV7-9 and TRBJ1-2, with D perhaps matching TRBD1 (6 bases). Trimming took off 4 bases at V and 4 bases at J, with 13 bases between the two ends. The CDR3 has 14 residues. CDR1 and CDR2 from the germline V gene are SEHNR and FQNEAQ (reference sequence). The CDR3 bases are TGTGCCAGCAGCTCCCTACAGGGCGCCTATGGCTACACCTTC. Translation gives CASSSLQGAYGYTF.

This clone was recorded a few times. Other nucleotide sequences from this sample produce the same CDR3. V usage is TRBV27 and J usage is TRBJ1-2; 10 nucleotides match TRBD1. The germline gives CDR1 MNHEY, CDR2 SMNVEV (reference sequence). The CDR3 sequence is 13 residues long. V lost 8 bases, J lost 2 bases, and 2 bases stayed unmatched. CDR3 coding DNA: TGTGCCAGCTGGGACAGGGGAAACTATGGCTACACCTTC. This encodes CASWDRGNYGYTF.

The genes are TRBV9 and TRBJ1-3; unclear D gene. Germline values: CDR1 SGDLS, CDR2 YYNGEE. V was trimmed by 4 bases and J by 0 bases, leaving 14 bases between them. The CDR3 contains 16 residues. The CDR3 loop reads CASSSPASDSGNTIYF. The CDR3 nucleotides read TGTGCCAGCAGCTCTCCGGCCAGTGACTCTGGAAACACCATATATTTT.

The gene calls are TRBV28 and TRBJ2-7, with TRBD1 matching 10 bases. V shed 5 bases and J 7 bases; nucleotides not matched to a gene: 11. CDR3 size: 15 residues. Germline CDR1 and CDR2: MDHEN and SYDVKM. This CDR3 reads CASSLRDRGFGEQYF. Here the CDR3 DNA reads TGTGCCAGCAGTCTCCGGGACAGGGGCTTTGGAGAGCAGTACTTC.

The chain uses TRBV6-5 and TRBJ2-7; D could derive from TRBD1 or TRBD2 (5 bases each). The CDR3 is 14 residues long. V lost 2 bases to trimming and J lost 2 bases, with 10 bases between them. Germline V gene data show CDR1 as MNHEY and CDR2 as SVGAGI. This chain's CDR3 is CASSYKGPTYEQYF. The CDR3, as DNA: TGTGCCAGCAGTTACAAGGGACCCACCTACGAGCAGTACTTC.

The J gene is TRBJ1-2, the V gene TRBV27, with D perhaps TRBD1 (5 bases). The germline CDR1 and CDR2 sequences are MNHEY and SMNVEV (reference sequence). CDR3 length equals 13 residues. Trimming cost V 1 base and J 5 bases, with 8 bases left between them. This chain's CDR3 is CASSLFGGYGYTF. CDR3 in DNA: TGTGCCAGCAGTTTATTTGGGGGATATGGCTACACCTTC.

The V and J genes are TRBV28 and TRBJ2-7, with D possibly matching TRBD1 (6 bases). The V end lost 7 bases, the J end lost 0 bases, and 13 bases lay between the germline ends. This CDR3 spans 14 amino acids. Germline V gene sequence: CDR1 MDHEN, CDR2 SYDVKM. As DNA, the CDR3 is TGTGCCAGCACCAACAGGGCCAACTCCTACGAGCAGTACTTC. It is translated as CASTNRANSYEQYF.

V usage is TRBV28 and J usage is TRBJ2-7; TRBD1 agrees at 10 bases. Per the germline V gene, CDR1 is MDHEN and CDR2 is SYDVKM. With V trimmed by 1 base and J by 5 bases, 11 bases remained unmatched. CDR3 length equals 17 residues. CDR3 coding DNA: TGTGCCAGCAGTTTATTTGCCGGGACAGGGGTAGTCGACGAGCAGTACTTC. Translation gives CASSLFAGTGVVDEQYF.

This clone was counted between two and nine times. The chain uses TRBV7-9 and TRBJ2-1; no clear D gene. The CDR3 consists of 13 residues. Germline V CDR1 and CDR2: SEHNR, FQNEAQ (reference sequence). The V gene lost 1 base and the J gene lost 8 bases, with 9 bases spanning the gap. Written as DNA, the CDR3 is TGTGCCAGCAGCTTAGGGACGGGTTATGAGCAGTTCTTC. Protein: CASSLGTGYEQFF.

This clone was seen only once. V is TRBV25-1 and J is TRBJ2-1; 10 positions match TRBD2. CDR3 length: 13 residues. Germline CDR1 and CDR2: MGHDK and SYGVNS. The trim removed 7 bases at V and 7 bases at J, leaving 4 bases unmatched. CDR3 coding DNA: TGTGCCAGCATGAGCGGGGGGGGAAATGAGCAGTTCTTC. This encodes CASMSGGGNEQFF.

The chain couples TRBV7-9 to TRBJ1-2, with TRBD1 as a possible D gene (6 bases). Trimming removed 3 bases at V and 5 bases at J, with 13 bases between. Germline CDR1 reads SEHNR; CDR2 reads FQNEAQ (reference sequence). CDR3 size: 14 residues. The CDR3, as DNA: TGTGCCAGCAGCTTCGCATCCGGACAGTATGGCTACACCTTC. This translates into CASSFASGQYGYTF. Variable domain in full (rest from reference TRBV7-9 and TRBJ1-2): DTGVSQNPRHKITKRGQNVTFRCDPISEHNRLYWYRQTLGQGPEFLTYFQNEAQLEKSRLLSDRFSAERPKGSFSTLEIQRTEQGDSAMYLCASSFASGQYGYTFGSGTRLTVV.

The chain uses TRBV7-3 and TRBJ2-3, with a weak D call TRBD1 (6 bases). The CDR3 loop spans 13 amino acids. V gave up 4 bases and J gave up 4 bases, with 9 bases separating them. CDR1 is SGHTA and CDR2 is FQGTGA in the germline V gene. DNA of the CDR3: TGTGCCAGCAGCTCCAGGGGTCCAGATACGCAGTATTTT. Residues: CASSSRGPDTQYF. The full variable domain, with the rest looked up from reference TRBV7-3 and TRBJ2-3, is GAGVSQTPSNKVTEKGKYVELRCDPISGHTALYWYRQSLGQGPEFLIYFQGTGAADDSGLPNDRFFAVRPEGSVSTLKIQRTERGDSAVYLCASSSRGPDTQYFGPGTRLTVL.

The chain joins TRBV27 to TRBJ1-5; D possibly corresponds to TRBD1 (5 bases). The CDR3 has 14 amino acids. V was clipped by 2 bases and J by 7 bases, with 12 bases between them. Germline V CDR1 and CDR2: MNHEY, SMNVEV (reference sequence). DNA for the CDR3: TGTGCCAGCAGTTTAGGGGGTTGGGACCAGCCCCAGCATTTT. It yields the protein CASSLGGWDQPQHF.

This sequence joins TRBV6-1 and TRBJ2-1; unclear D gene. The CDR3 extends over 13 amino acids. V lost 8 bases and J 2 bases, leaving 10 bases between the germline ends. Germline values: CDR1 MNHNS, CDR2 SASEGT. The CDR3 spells CASVQLTYNEQFF. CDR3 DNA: TGTGCCAGCGTACAGCTCACCTACAATGAGCAGTTCTTC.